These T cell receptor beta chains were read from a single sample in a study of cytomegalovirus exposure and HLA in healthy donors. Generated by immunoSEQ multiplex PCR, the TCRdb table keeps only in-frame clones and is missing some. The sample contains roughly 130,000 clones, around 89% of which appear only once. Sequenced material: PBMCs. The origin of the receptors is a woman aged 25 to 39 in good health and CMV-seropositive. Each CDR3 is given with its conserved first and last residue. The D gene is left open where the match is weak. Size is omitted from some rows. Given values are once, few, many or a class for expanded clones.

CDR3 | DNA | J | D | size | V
CASGSIEDGQTYYQETQYF | TGTGCTAGTGGCTCTATCGAAGACGGACAGACATATTACCAAGAGACCCAGTACTTC | TRBJ2-5 | . | . | TRBV12-5
CASSFGSSGNTIYF | TGTGCCAGCAGCTTCGGTAGCTCTGGAAACACCATATATTTT | TRBJ1-3 | . | . | TRBV5-5
CASSLNRAPYNEQFF | TGTGCCAGCAGTTTAAACAGGGCCCCCTACAATGAGCAGTTCTTC | TRBJ2-1 | . | . | TRBV27
CASSSGVAAWETQYF | TGTGCCAGCAGTTCAGGGGTAGCCGCGTGGGAGACCCAGTACTTC | TRBJ2-5 | . | once | TRBV27
CASSFGGAEQFF | TGTGCCAGCAGCTTTGGGGGGGCTGAGCAGTTCTTC | TRBJ2-1 | . | . | TRBV5-5
CASSSPPRTTSGELFF | TGTGCCAGCAGTTCGCCTCCTCGGACTACCTCCGGGGAGCTGTTTTTT | TRBJ2-2 | . | . | TRBV27
CASSSRGRGRSYNEQFF | TGTGCCAGCTCATCACGAGGAAGAGGTCGCTCCTACAATGAGCAGTTCTTC | TRBJ2-1 | . | . | TRBV18
CASSQVSGGGKEKLFF | TGCGCCAGCAGCCAAGTATCGGGCGGGGGTAAAGAAAAACTGTTTTTT | TRBJ1-4 | . | . | TRBV4-1
CASSPGGGDYGYTF | TGTGCCAGCTCACCAGGGGGCGGCGACTATGGCTACACCTTC | TRBJ1-2 | . | . | TRBV18
CASSVPGLAGLGVETQYF | TGTGCCAGCAGCGTACCGGGACTAGCGGGACTAGGTGTAGAGACCCAGTACTTC | TRBJ2-5 | TRBD2 | . | TRBV7-2
CASSLPGQGWQYF | TGTGCCAGCAGCTTGCCTGGACAGGGGTGGCAGTACTTC | TRBJ2-7 | TRBD1 | . | TRBV5-4
CASSGRGQETQYF | TGTGCCAGCAGTGGCAGGGGCCAAGAGACCCAGTACTTC | TRBJ2-5 | . | . | TRBV6-5
CASSYGDKYGYTF | TGTGCCAGCAGTTACGGGGACAAGTATGGCTACACCTTC | TRBJ1-2 | . | few | TRBV6-5
CASSDLAYNEQFF | TGTGCCAGCAGCGATCTAGCCTACAATGAGCAGTTCTTC | TRBJ2-1 | . | . | TRBV7-9
CASSLFPDHNEKLFF | TGTGCCAGCAGCTTGTTCCCAGATCATAATGAAAAACTGTTTTTT | TRBJ1-4 | . | . | TRBV7-6
CASSVSRSHEQFF | TGTGCCAGCAGCGTATCCCGTAGCCATGAGCAGTTCTTC | TRBJ2-1 | . | . | TRBV9
CASSLFTGTRNTDTQYF | TGTGCCAGCAGTTTATTCACCGGGACACGGAACACAGATACGCAGTATTTT | TRBJ2-3 | . | . | TRBV27
CASSLGQGAINIQYF | TGTGCCAGCAGTCTGGGACAGGGGGCTATAAACATTCAGTACTTC | TRBJ2-4 | TRBD1 | . | TRBV27
CASSLAPVGFTGGYGYTF | TGTGCCAGCAGCTTAGCGCCGGTGGGGTTTACAGGGGGCTATGGCTACACCTTC | TRBJ1-2 | TRBD1 | . | TRBV7-2
CASLPGAGTYTQYF | TGTGCCAGCTTACCGGGGGCCGGCACGTATACGCAGTATTTT | TRBJ2-3 | . | once | TRBV18
CASSPGEGGNTIYF | TGTGCCAGCAGCCCCGGGGAGGGCGGAAACACCATATATTTT | TRBJ1-3 | . | . | TRBV13
CATARGPGNYGYTF | TGCGCCACCGCCAGGGGGCCGGGGAACTATGGCTACACCTTC | TRBJ1-2 | TRBD1 | . | TRBV5-1
CASSPSTGGGRETQYF | TGTGCCAGCAGTCCATCTACAGGGGGCGGGAGGGAGACCCAGTACTTC | TRBJ2-5 | . | . | TRBV27
CASSIWEGNTEAFF | TGTGCCAGTAGTATTTGGGAGGGGAACACTGAAGCTTTCTTT | TRBJ1-1 | . | . | TRBV19
CASTRQGARAFF | TGTGCCAGTACCCGACAGGGGGCACGGGCTTTCTTT | TRBJ1-1 | TRBD1 | . | TRBV19
CASSFGTSGYYEQYF | TGTGCCAGCAGCTTCGGGACTAGCGGGTACTACGAGCAGTACTTC | TRBJ2-7 | TRBD2 | . | TRBV5-6
CAREGLAGGNEQFF | TGTGCCAGAGAGGGACTAGCGGGAGGTAATGAGCAGTTCTTC | TRBJ2-1 | TRBD2 | . | TRBV2
CASSSDRGPGEQYF | TGTGCCAGCAGTTCAGACAGGGGGCCGGGCGAGCAGTACTTC | TRBJ2-7 | TRBD1 | . | TRBV28
CASSETLSDRETQYF | TGCGCCAGCAGTGAAACTCTCAGCGACCGAGAGACCCAGTACTTC | TRBJ2-5 | . | . | TRBV10-2